This T cell receptor (beta chain) appears in the sequencing data of a study of coeliac disease. In the study overall: Coeliac patients had newly diagnosed active disease, refractory type I disease, or gluten-free diet control.

Study conclusions and caveats: Cross-contamination between intraepithelial and lamina propria cells was possible.

Sequencing was performed with immunoSEQ multiplex PCR; in TCRdb, only in-frame clones are kept and a portion is missing. There are 3,000 to 4,000 clones in the sample; around 50% occur only once, and 8.5% to 14% lies in the top ten. To note about this clone: What it binds is not known.

Germline V lookup: CDR1 SGHAT, CDR2 FQNNGV. Trimming pared 3 bases from V and 8 bases from J, leaving 11 bases between. This CDR3 contains 13 residues. Source material: intraepithelial lymphocytes from the gut. This TCR was sampled from a woman aged 65 to 85 with celiac disease. V usage is TRBV11-2 and J usage is TRBJ1-3; D is undetermined. The CDR3, as DNA: TGTGCCAGCAGCTTGGCCCGGAGGGACACCATATATTTT. Its translation: CASSLARRDTIYF. Full variable domain (missing parts from reference TRBV11-2 and TRBJ1-3): EAGVAQSPRYKIIEKRQSVAFWCNPISGHATLYWYQQILGQGPKLLIQFQNNGVVDDSQLPKDRFSAERLKGVDSTLKIQPAKLEDSAVYLCASSLARRDTIYFGEGSWLTVV.